This T cell receptor (beta chain) came from a study of blood T cell repertoires in COVID-19. Study-wide background: Sources were T cells, B-cell-depleted T cells, or PBMCs; the material itself was cDNA or gDNA.

Germline trimming cut 4 bases from V and 2 bases from J; bases unmatched to any gene: 3. The CDR3 is 14 amino acids. CDR1 MNHEY and CDR2 SVGAGI come from the germline V gene. Sequencing was performed with immunoSEQ multiplex PCR; in TCRdb, only in-frame clones are kept and a portion is missing. This sample has around 100,000 clones, with roughly 71% found just once. The sample taken for sequencing was peripheral blood. The sequence derives from an older man with acute or convalescent COVID-19. The gene calls are TRBV6-5 and TRBJ2-7, with 9 nucleotides matching TRBD2. CDR3 in DNA: TGTGCCAGCAGTTCGACTAGCGGAACCTACGAGCAGTACTTC. It is translated as CASSSTSGTYEQYF.